A single T cell receptor (beta chain) is shown here with its context. These data are taken from a study of immune cell composition in non-small cell lung cancer. The CDR3 is 13 residues long. Germline lookup yields CDR1 SGHRS and CDR2 YFSETQ. Trimming removed 0 bases at V and 1 base at J, with 4 bases between. TCRdb's copy holds only in-frame clones and misses some; the assay was immunoSEQ multiplex PCR. Altogether roughly 1,900 clones are present, roughly four fifths being singletons, with the ten largest covering approximately 8.9%. This clonotype was obtained from a human donor with non-small cell lung cancer. The sample consisted of lung tumor tissue. The chain couples TRBV5-1 to TRBJ1-1, with D hard to call. CDR3 nucleotide sequence: TGCGCCAGCAGCTTGGTCAGGAACACTGAAGCTTTCTTT. This sequence encodes CASSLVRNTEAFF.